A selection of T cell receptor beta chains follows, all from one sample in a study of cytomegalovirus exposure and HLA in healthy donors. The table came from immunoSEQ multiplex PCR; TCRdb's copy has only in-frame clones and leaves some out. The sample yields some 98,000 clones, roughly 80% seen once. The sequenced sample was PBMCs. These receptors originate from a female donor in good health and CMV-seronegative. CDR3s include the opening cysteine and the closing phenylalanine or tryptophan. A D gene is named only where the DNA matches it firmly. Clone sizes are given selectively: once, few, many, or a class where the clone is expanded.

size	D	V	J	DNA	CDR3
NA	TRBD1	TRBV30	TRBJ2-7	TGTGCCTGGAGTGCCCAGACCTCGACAGGGGCCCGAAAGGACTTC	CAWSAQTSTGARKDF
few	NA	TRBV30	TRBJ1-5	TGTGCCTGGAGTCTGGCTCCCAATCAGCCCCAGCATTTT	CAWSLAPNQPQHF
NA	NA	TRBV7-2	TRBJ2-3	TGTGCCAGCAGCCCAGAGACAGGGCTCGGGGGCTTTATGGCAGATACGCAGTATTTT	CASSPETGLGGFMADTQYF
NA	TRBD2	TRBV4-1	TRBJ2-7	TGCGCCAGCAGCCAAGGCGATCTAGCGGGGGCCCTTGTGACCTCCTACGAGCAGTACTTC	CASSQGDLAGALVTSYEQYF
NA	TRBD1	TRBV19	TRBJ1-5	TGTGCCGGCGGGACAGGGTTGGATCAGCCCCAGCATTTT	CAGGTGLDQPQHF
NA	NA	TRBV7-2	TRBJ2-7	TGTGCCAGCAGCTTAGGGAGATCCTACGAGCAGTACTTC	CASSLGRSYEQYF
NA	TRBD1	TRBV13	TRBJ1-2	TGTGCCAGCAGCTCACGGGGGACAGTCGGTAACTATGGCTACACCTTC	CASSSRGTVGNYGYTF
NA	TRBD2	TRBV5-6	TRBJ2-5	TGTGCCAGCAGTATAGGACTAGCGGTTCAAGAGACCCAGTACTTC	CASSIGLAVQETQYF
NA	NA	TRBV18	TRBJ2-5	TGTGCCAGCTCACCAAAGTCACCGAATACTCAAGAGACCCAGTACTTC	CASSPKSPNTQETQYF
NA	TRBD1	TRBV25-1	TRBJ1-4	TGTGCCAGCAGTGAACAGGGGGCCTTGAATGAAAAACTGTTTTTT	CASSEQGALNEKLFF
once	NA	TRBV18	TRBJ2-1	TGTGCCAGCTCACTAACAGCCCCTGAGCAGTTCTTC	CASSLTAPEQFF
once	NA	TRBV4-1	TRBJ2-1	TGCGCCAGCAGCCAAGCCCTAGTTGATGAGCAGTTCTTC	CASSQALVDEQFF
NA	NA	TRBV30	TRBJ1-1	TGTGCCTGGAGTTCGGGAATCACTGAAGCTTTCTTT	CAWSSGITEAFF
few	TRBD1	TRBV6-4	TRBJ1-2	TGTGCCAGCAGTCCTCGACAGGGGGCATATGGCTACACCTTC	CASSPRQGAYGYTF
once	TRBD1	TRBV6-1	TRBJ1-1	TGTGCCAGCCTTACAGGGGTGAACACTGAAGCTTTCTTT	CASLTGVNTEAFF
NA	NA	TRBV14	TRBJ1-3	TGTGCCAGCAGCCAATTATTCTCTGGAAACACCATATATTTT	CASSQLFSGNTIYF
few	NA	TRBV30	TRBJ2-1	TGTGCCTGGAGTGACGGGGGGCTCTCCTACAATGAGCAGTTCTTC	CAWSDGGLSYNEQFF
NA	NA	TRBV7-9	TRBJ2-1	TGTTCCAGCAGCTTAAGTCTTGAGAGCAATGAGCAGTTCTTC	CSSSLSLESNEQFF
once	NA	TRBV5-1	TRBJ2-7	TGCGCCAGCAGCCAGACGGGGACCTACGAGCAGTACTTC	CASSQTGTYEQYF
once	TRBD2	TRBV2	TRBJ2-1	TGTGCCAGCAATACCGGGACTAGATTCGCCAGTGAGCAGTTCTTC	CASNTGTRFASEQFF
NA	NA	TRBV9	TRBJ1-2	TGTGCCAGCAGCCTGGGAGGGCCCATTTATTATGGCTACACCTTC	CASSLGGPIYYGYTF
NA	NA	TRBV6-5	TRBJ2-5	TGTGCCAGCAGTAACAGGGAGGGATGGGGAGAGACCCAGTACTTC	CASSNREGWGETQYF
NA	TRBD2	TRBV4-3	TRBJ2-3	TGCGCCAGCAGCCTACTAGCGCGGGGGACAGATACGCAGTATTTT	CASSLLARGTDTQYF
once	TRBD1	TRBV9	TRBJ2-5	TGTGCCAGCAGCCTCGGACAGGGTGGAGAGACCCAGTACTTC	CASSLGQGGETQYF
NA	NA	TRBV13	TRBJ2-3	TGTGCCAGCAGCTTCCGACAGGCGCTGGCAGATACGCAGTATTTT	CASSFRQALADTQYF
NA	TRBD1	TRBV18	TRBJ1-4	TGTGCCAGCTCACTTGCCTTAGCAGGGGGACTGTTTTTT	CASSLALAGGLFF
NA	NA	TRBV18	TRBJ2-5	TGTGCCAGCTCAGCCGGGCGGGGTCTGGAGACCCAGTACTTC	CASSAGRGLETQYF
NA	TRBD2	TRBV9	TRBJ2-3	TGTGCCAGCAGCGATGGGACTAGCGGGACATCGTGGGATACGCAGTATTTT	CASSDGTSGTSWDTQYF
few	NA	TRBV9	TRBJ1-5	TGTGCCAGCAGCGTCGGTCCATACAATCAGCCCCAGCATTTT	CASSVGPYNQPQHF
NA	TRBD1	TRBV7-6	TRBJ1-2	TGTGCCAGCAGCCTCACCCCTCCGGGACAGGGGGCGTCTAACTATGGCTACACCTTC	CASSLTPPGQGASNYGYTF
NA	TRBD1	TRBV6-5	TRBJ1-6	TGTGCCAGCAGTCCAACAGGGGGCTCTAATTCACCCCTCCACTTT	CASSPTGGSNSPLHF
NA	NA	TRBV28	TRBJ1-3	TGTGCCAGCAGTTTGGACAGAACTGGAAACACCATATATTTT	CASSLDRTGNTIYF
NA	NA	TRBV18	TRBJ2-1	TGTGCCAGCTCACAACCGGGCCTAAGGCTCTCCGATGAGCAGTTCTTC	CASSQPGLRLSDEQFF
NA	NA	TRBV11-2	TRBJ2-7	TGTGCCAGCAGCAGACTAGTCTCTCGCTACGAGCAGTACTTC	CASSRLVSRYEQYF
NA	TRBD1	TRBV28	TRBJ1-5	TGTGCCAGCAGTCCCTCCGGGACAGGTGATCAGCCTCAGCATTTT	CASSPSGTGDQPQHF
NA	TRBD2	TRBV7-8	TRBJ2-1	TGTGCCAGCAGCCTTATTAGCGGGAGCTACTACAATGAGCAGTTCTTC	CASSLISGSYYNEQFF
once	TRBD1	TRBV4-2	TRBJ2-1	TGTGCCAGCAGGGTACCGGGACAGGGTTACAATGAGCAGTTCTTC	CASRVPGQGYNEQFF
NA	TRBD1	TRBV28	TRBJ1-2	TGTGCCAGCCTTCCCAGGGGGACCAACTATGGCTACACCTTC	CASLPRGTNYGYTF
NA	NA	TRBV5-1	TRBJ1-1	TGCGCCAGCAGCCAATTGGAGGACACTGAAGCTTTCTTT	CASSQLEDTEAFF
NA	TRBD1	TRBV5-1	TRBJ1-6	TGCGCCAGCAGCAAACCGGGACAGAATTCACCCCTCCACTTT	CASSKPGQNSPLHF
few	NA	TRBV19	TRBJ1-5	TGTGCCAGTAGTACGGGAGTCAGCAATCAGCCCCAGCATTTT	CASSTGVSNQPQHF
NA	TRBD1	TRBV19	TRBJ1-5	TGTGCCAGTAGTGTTCAGGGGGGCAATCAGCCCCAGCATTTT	CASSVQGGNQPQHF
many	NA	TRBV6-5	TRBJ2-5	TGTGCCAGCAGTTACTCGGCTAGCTTGGGAGAGACCCAGTACTTC	CASSYSASLGETQYF
NA	NA	TRBV7-8	TRBJ2-2	TGTGCCAGCAGCCCTGGAGGACGGAACACCGGGGAGCTGTTTTTT	CASSPGGRNTGELFF
NA	NA	TRBV27	TRBJ2-7	TGTGCCAGCAGACCCAACGGACAGATGAGACGCTACGAGCAGTACTTC	CASRPNGQMRRYEQYF
NA	NA	TRBV15	TRBJ2-7	TGTGCCACCAGCAGAGATAAGAGATACTACGAGCAGTACTTC	CATSRDKRYYEQYF
NA	NA	TRBV15	TRBJ1-1	TGTGCCACCAGCAGAGATCCTACGGTGAACACTGAAGCTTTCTTT	CATSRDPTVNTEAFF
NA	NA	TRBV7-6	TRBJ1-5	TGTGCCAGCAGCTTAGCCGGTCAGCCCCAGCATTTT	CASSLAGQPQHF
NA	NA	TRBV28	TRBJ2-7	TGTGCCAGCGTAAAACCCGGGGTTTTCGGCGAGCAGTACTTC	CASVKPGVFGEQYF
NA	TRBD2	TRBV6-1	TRBJ2-3	TGTGCCAGCAGTCAACTAGCGGGAGGCACAGATACGCAGTATTTT	CASSQLAGGTDTQYF
NA	NA	TRBV19	TRBJ1-4	TGTGCCAGTAGTAGGCCAGCAACTAATGAAAAACTGTTTTTT	CASSRPATNEKLFF